This TCR beta chain was identified during a study of blood T cells in healthy people across ages (dated by TCRdb to between 2015 and 2017). Context from the whole study: In model experiments, roughly one uniquely barcoded TCR beta cDNA molecule per two T cells was captured by template switching. Age-related changes in TCR beta repertoire diversity were measured in the study by deep sequencing normalized with unique cDNA molecular identifiers. Using the same blood draw, the study looked at two additional independent replicas of 1 million unique cDNA reads for two donors, one aged 18 to 30 and the other aged 80 or older. The donors were divided into four age groups: young (average around 16 years), middle-aged (approximately 41), aged (around 59) and long-lived (about 79). Donors of different ages were randomly distributed across sequencing lanes to avoid experimental bias.

A word on this clonotype: Its cognate antigen has yet to be identified. Base qualities are missing; no much larger clone stands one base away.

Donors were 39 systemically healthy Caucasian individuals from Russia aged roughly 6 to 95 years. About 9.6 milliliters of peripheral blood were collected from each donor into EDTA-treated Vacutainer tubes. Ficoll-Paque density-gradient centrifugation was used to isolate PBMCs, with at least 6.5 million per sample. Trizol reagent was used to extract total RNA from the PBMCs, yielding at least 6 micrograms per sample. For every donor, an aliquot of PBMCs went through flow cytometry to measure the percentages of naive CD45RAhigh/CD27high T cells. Library construction relied on 5' RACE. The sequencer listed for this sample is Illumina HiSeq 2500. The second PCR ran for about 6 to 12 cycles and used a J-beta primer mix along with a sample-barcoded 5' primer. A template-switch 5' adaptor carrying 12 random nucleotides introduced a unique molecular identifier onto each TCR beta cDNA molecule. Each sample yielded at least 2.5 million CDR3-containing paired-end reads. The Mint cDNA synthesis kit, primed by a TRBC-specific oligonucleotide, was used to synthesize first-strand cDNA from all RNA. Following uracil-DNA glycosylase treatment, a first 18-cycle PCR with universal primers M1SS and BC2_uni_R was performed on all cDNA. As for the original processing: Normalization of each sample was performed by random selection of 1 million high-quality reads, each carrying a distinct molecular identifier. Reads with shared molecular identifiers were discarded instead of being binned into consensus sequences. MiTCR, set to a Q25 quality threshold and the strictest error-elimination algorithm, was used for CDR3 identification, clonotype clustering and error correction. A nonparametric unseen species model with Euler transformation was used to estimate lower-bound total TCR beta diversity. TCRdb redid the processing of the public reads, applying fastp at Q25 and MiXCR, and retained in-frame beta chains. Duplicate CDR3 protein sequences are folded into a single record with the most common DNA and genes. The V and J calls and clone size come from TCRdb's table, not from the authors' own analysis. Across this sample there are 790,000 or so distinct CDR3 sequences, with around three fifths seen only once. The ten largest account for approximately 24% of the sample.

V drops 9 bases and J drops 2 bases, leaving 10 bases in between. The CDR3, cysteine through phenylalanine, is 13 amino acids long. Kept here is only the CDR3 DNA, which spans 39 bases and is read in frame from base 1. What the study reported, not specific to this receptor: Observed TCR beta diversity per million T cells fell roughly linearly with age, and a significant reduction was already apparent by age about 38. Estimates of total diversity from one million sequenced T cells were regarded as lower bounds and underestimates. Bulk unsorted PBMC profiling prevented conclusive comparison of naive and antigen-experienced compartments. Compared with the aged group, the long-lived group had more naive CD4+ T cells, fewer expanded clones and increased TCR diversity, suggesting age selection. A strong correlation was found between observed TCR beta diversity and the percentage of naive T cells measured by flow cytometry. Because donor CMV infection status was unknown, age-related changes in expanded clonotypes were potentially confounded.

The receptor comes from a man aged 40-49 years in good health. Material for sequencing was blood. The V and J genes are TRBV12-3 or TRBV12-4 and TRBJ2-2; possibly the D gene is TRBD1, per 5 matching bases. CDR3 loop: CASSWGNTGELFF. The nucleotide sequence is TGTGCCAGTTCCTGGGGCAACACCGGGGAGCTGTTTTTT.